Listed below are T cell receptor beta chains from one sample, sequenced in a study of blood T cell repertoires in COVID-19. The protocol was immunoSEQ multiplex PCR, while the TCRdb copy is restricted to in-frame clones and leaves out a portion. The sample yields approximately 390,000 clones, more than 70% seen once. Sample: peripheral blood. Receptors originate from a woman aged 55-69 years with COVID-19, enrolled during active disease. Each CDR3 is given with its conserved first and last residue. The order of the fields is CDR3 DNA, CDR3 protein, J gene, V gene, clone size, D gene. A D gene is named only where the DNA matches it firmly. Clone size is shown for a subset of rows, as once, few, many or a class of expanded clone.

cdr3_nt: TGCGCCAGCAGGTTGAGTTGGTCAGGGTTAAACTATGGCTACACCTTC
cdr3_aa: CASRLSWSGLNYGYTF
j_call: TRBJ1-2
v_call: TRBV5-1
clone_size: NA
d_call: NA

cdr3_nt: TGTGCCTGGAACAGGCTATCCACTGAAGCTTTCTTT
cdr3_aa: CAWNRLSTEAFF
j_call: TRBJ1-1
v_call: TRBV30
clone_size: NA
d_call: NA

cdr3_nt: TGTGCCAGCAGAGGCAAGAAAAGGGGGACTGAAGCTTTCTTT
cdr3_aa: CASRGKKRGTEAFF
j_call: TRBJ1-1
v_call: TRBV21-1
clone_size: few
d_call: NA

cdr3_nt: TGTGCCAGCTCACCAACAGCGAACACCGGGGAGCTGTTTTTT
cdr3_aa: CASSPTANTGELFF
j_call: TRBJ2-2
v_call: TRBV18
clone_size: NA
d_call: NA

cdr3_nt: TGTGCCAGCACCGGGGGACAGGGAGTCTATGGCTACACCTTC
cdr3_aa: CASTGGQGVYGYTF
j_call: TRBJ1-2
v_call: TRBV2
clone_size: NA
d_call: TRBD1

cdr3_nt: TGTGCCAGCAGTGAAGCCCGCGGGGTGGCTGGGGCCAACGTCCTGACTTTC
cdr3_aa: CASSEARGVAGANVLTF
j_call: TRBJ2-6
v_call: TRBV6-1
clone_size: NA
d_call: NA

cdr3_nt: TGTGCCAGCTCAGAGACAGGGCTGAACACTGAAGCTTTCTTT
cdr3_aa: CASSETGLNTEAFF
j_call: TRBJ1-1
v_call: TRBV18
clone_size: once
d_call: TRBD1

cdr3_nt: TGTGCCAGTGGACTAGCGGGGACGACATGGGATGAGCAGTTCTTC
cdr3_aa: CASGLAGTTWDEQFF
j_call: TRBJ2-1
v_call: TRBV7-3
clone_size: NA
d_call: TRBD2

cdr3_nt: TGTGCCAGCAGTTTAGGACAGGGGAGTTCACCCCTCCACTTT
cdr3_aa: CASSLGQGSSPLHF
j_call: TRBJ1-6
v_call: TRBV27
clone_size: NA
d_call: TRBD1

cdr3_nt: TGCGCCAGCAGCCAACCGGGCTATGGCTACACCTTC
cdr3_aa: CASSQPGYGYTF
j_call: TRBJ1-2
v_call: TRBV4-1
clone_size: NA
d_call: NA